Listed below are T cell receptor beta chains from one sample, sequenced in a study of blood T cell repertoires in COVID-19. Clones were sequenced by immunoSEQ multiplex PCR, and TCRdb holds only the in-frame ones, with some missing. The sample records approximately 220,000 clones, roughly 80% being singletons. Sequencing was done on a sample of peripheral blood. The receptors were sampled from a woman aged 55-70 years with acute or convalescent COVID-19. CDR3s include the opening cysteine and the closing phenylalanine or tryptophan. D genes are given only for firm matches. Only some rows state a clone size, as once, few, many or a class for expanded clones.

TRBJ1-2 | NA | TRBV25-1 | TRBD1 | CASSDPGQGTGGYTF | TGTGCCAGCAGTGACCCCGGACAGGGGACAGGCGGCTACACCTTC
TRBJ2-7 | NA | TRBV3-1/TRBV3-2 | TRBD2 | CASSLQLAGDYEQYF | TGTGCCAGCAGCCTTCAATTAGCGGGGGACTACGAGCAGTACTTC
TRBJ1-2 | NA | TRBV4-1 | NA | CASSPHQSNYGYTF | TGCGCCAGCAGCCCACATCAGTCGAACTATGGCTACACCTTC
TRBJ2-1 | NA | TRBV18 | TRBD1 | CASSQGQADYNEQFF | TGTGCCAGCTCTCAGGGACAGGCCGACTACAATGAGCAGTTCTTC
TRBJ2-1 | NA | TRBV28 | NA | CASRGRRVGNEQFF | TGTGCCAGCAGGGGGCGCCGAGTTGGGAATGAGCAGTTCTTC
TRBJ2-5 | NA | TRBV4-3 | TRBD2 | CASSQEGLASQETQYF | TGCGCCAGCAGCCAAGAAGGACTAGCGTCGCAAGAGACCCAGTACTTC
TRBJ2-1 | NA | TRBV2 | TRBD1 | CASSRQGSSYNEQFF | TGTGCCAGCAGTCGACAGGGGAGCTCCTACAATGAGCAGTTCTTC
TRBJ1-1 | NA | TRBV2 | NA | CASSVSRAEAFF | TGTGCCAGCAGTGTCAGCAGGGCTGAAGCTTTCTTT
TRBJ1-2 | NA | TRBV28 | NA | CASRRLDRKGGYTF | TGTGCCAGCAGGCGCCTGGACAGAAAGGGTGGCTACACCTTC
TRBJ1-3 | NA | TRBV4-1 | TRBD1 | CASSSALASGGSGNTIYF | TGCGCCAGCAGCTCTGCGCTCGCTTCAGGGGGCAGCGGAAACACCATATATTTT
TRBJ2-3 | NA | TRBV9 | NA | CASSVVGASDTQYF | TGTGCCAGCAGCGTAGTAGGGGCCTCAGATACGCAGTATTTT
TRBJ2-3 | NA | TRBV4-3 | NA | CASSQDWGGLGGDTQYF | TGCGCCAGCAGCCAAGACTGGGGAGGCTTAGGAGGGGATACGCAGTATTTT
TRBJ1-2 | NA | TRBV19 | NA | CASSPGDLTYGYTF | TGTGCCAGTAGTCCAGGGGACCTCACCTATGGCTACACCTTC
TRBJ2-1 | NA | TRBV7-2 | TRBD2 | CASSQSLAGSLGQFF | TGTGCCAGCAGCCAGTCCCTAGCGGGGTCCCTAGGGCAGTTCTTC
TRBJ1-5 | NA | TRBV19 | NA | CASSTGNQPQHF | TGTGCCAGTAGTACGGGCAATCAGCCCCAGCATTTT
TRBJ1-2 | NA | TRBV25-1 | TRBD1 | CASLTHRGGYTF | TGTGCCAGCCTCACGCACAGGGGTGGCTACACCTTC
TRBJ2-3 | NA | TRBV7-3 | TRBD1 | CASSLMGQPKEGFQYF | TGTGCCAGCAGCTTAATGGGACAGCCTAAGGAAGGCTTTCAGTATTTT
TRBJ1-5 | once | TRBV12-3/TRBV12-4 | NA | CASSFGGRSPQHF | TGTGCCAGCAGCTTCGGAGGACGTTCGCCCCAGCATTTT
TRBJ1-1 | once | TRBV25-1 | NA | CASSGNEGSNTEAFF | TGTGCCAGCAGCGGGAACGAAGGGTCGAACACTGAAGCTTTCTTT
TRBJ2-7 | NA | TRBV15 | TRBD2 | CATSREGGVPHEQYF | TGTGCCACCAGCAGAGAGGGAGGGGTCCCCCACGAGCAGTACTTC
TRBJ1-3 | NA | TRBV11-3 | NA | CASSLVKKQGSGNTIYF | TGTGCCAGCAGCTTAGTTAAAAAACAGGGTTCTGGAAACACCATATATTTT
TRBJ1-4 | NA | TRBV5-4 | NA | CASSGRNEKLFF | TGTGCCAGCAGCGGCAGGAATGAAAAACTGTTTTTT
TRBJ1-3 | NA | TRBV7-9 | NA | CASSLIFGNTIYF | TGTGCCAGCAGCTTAATTTTCGGTAACACCATATATTTT
TRBJ2-1 | NA | TRBV5-8 | TRBD2 | CASSWISGGPYNEQFF | TGTGCCAGCAGCTGGATTAGCGGGGGTCCTTACAATGAGCAGTTCTTC
TRBJ2-5 | NA | TRBV4-1 | NA | CASSQAIPGETQYF | TGCGCCAGCAGCCAAGCGATACCAGGGGAGACCCAGTACTTC
TRBJ1-6 | NA | TRBV6-5 | NA | CASAADSYNSPLHF | TGTGCCAGTGCAGCGGACTCCTATAATTCACCCCTCCACTTT
TRBJ2-3 | NA | TRBV5-6 | NA | CASSAGGDTQYF | TGTGCCAGCAGCGCAGGGGGGGATACGCAGTATTTT
TRBJ2-3 | few | TRBV18 | NA | CASSPPSGSTDTQYF | TGTGCCAGCTCACCGCCGAGCGGGAGCACAGATACGCAGTATTTT
TRBJ1-2 | few | TRBV18 | TRBD1 | CASSPSRGYDGYTF | TGTGCCAGCTCACCAAGCAGGGGGTATGATGGCTACACCTTC
TRBJ1-1 | NA | TRBV20-1 | NA | CSTYRNTEAFF | TGCAGTACGTATAGGAACACTGAAGCTTTCTTT
TRBJ1-1 | NA | TRBV29-1 | TRBD1 | CSVEGDRGTEAFF | TGCAGCGTTGAAGGGGACAGGGGCACTGAAGCTTTCTTT
TRBJ2-5 | NA | TRBV7-9 | NA | CASSLDQDQETQYF | TGTGCCAGCAGCTTAGATCAGGACCAAGAGACCCAGTACTTC
TRBJ1-2 | NA | TRBV2 | NA | CASRAAAGIGYTF | TGTGCCAGCAGGGCGGCTGCCGGTATTGGCTACACCTTC
TRBJ2-5 | NA | TRBV7-8 | TRBD2 | CASSSRTSAETQYF | TGTGCCAGCAGCTCTCGGACTAGCGCAGAGACCCAGTACTTC
TRBJ2-5 | NA | TRBV5-1 | TRBD2 | CASSPLAPQETQYF | TGCGCCAGCAGCCCACTAGCGCCCCAAGAGACCCAGTACTTC
TRBJ1-6 | few | TRBV6-6 | TRBD1 | CASRPLQGGPLHF | TGTGCCAGCAGGCCTCTACAGGGGGGACCCCTCCACTTT
TRBJ2-3 | NA | TRBV4-3 | TRBD2 | CASSPVVASSSGTSTDTQYF | TGCGCCAGCAGCCCAGTCGTAGCCTCCTCTAGCGGAACTTCCACAGATACGCAGTATTTT
TRBJ1-2 | NA | TRBV11-2 | NA | CASSLGENYGYTF | TGTGCCAGCAGCTTAGGGGAGAACTATGGCTACACCTTC
TRBJ2-3 | NA | TRBV3-1/TRBV3-2 | NA | CASSHQGSATDTQYF | TGTGCCAGCAGCCACCAGGGGTCGGCGACAGATACGCAGTATTTT
TRBJ2-7 | NA | TRBV6-1 | TRBD1 | CASSEWGTVSYEQYF | TGTGCCAGCAGTGAATGGGGGACAGTCTCCTACGAGCAGTACTTC
TRBJ2-3 | NA | TRBV11-2 | NA | CASSLVPRRPLSSTDTQYF | TGTGCCAGCAGCTTAGTCCCACGTCGTCCACTGTCTAGCACAGATACGCAGTATTTT
TRBJ2-7 | NA | TRBV5-4 | NA | CASSLGRGEQYF | TGTGCCAGCAGCTTGGGAAGGGGCGAGCAGTACTTC
TRBJ2-7 | NA | TRBV18 | TRBD1 | CASSPRNRPHANRGPPYEQYF | TGTGCCAGCTCACCCCGAAACCGACCCCACGCGAACAGGGGCCCCCCCTACGAGCAGTACTTC
TRBJ1-6 | NA | TRBV12-3/TRBV12-4 | TRBD1 | CASGTGSNSPLHF | TGTGCCAGCGGGACAGGAAGTAATTCACCCCTCCACTTT
TRBJ2-1 | NA | TRBV7-9 | TRBD1 | CASSPWTGEKFNEQFF | TGTGCCAGCAGCCCGTGGACAGGTGAAAAATTCAATGAGCAGTTCTTC
TRBJ2-1 | NA | TRBV27 | TRBD1 | CASSSRRDRATGNEQFF | TGTGCCAGCAGTTCAAGAAGGGACAGGGCTACGGGCAATGAGCAGTTCTTC
TRBJ2-3 | once | TRBV4-1 | TRBD2 | CASSPAGVSGGTDTQYF | TGCGCCAGCAGCCCCGCCGGGGTAAGCGGGGGCACAGATACGCAGTATTTT
TRBJ1-3 | once | TRBV6-6 | TRBD1 | CASSPHYPQRQGRNTIYF | TGTGCCAGCAGTCCCCACTACCCTCAACGACAGGGAAGAAACACCATATATTTT
TRBJ1-2 | once | TRBV3-1/TRBV3-2 | TRBD1 | CASSPNLGTGGYTF | TGTGCCAGCAGCCCTAACCTGGGGACAGGGGGCTACACCTTC
TRBJ2-5 | once | TRBV19 | TRBD2 | CASHPGLARPQETQYF | TGTGCCAGTCACCCGGGACTAGCCCGACCTCAAGAGACCCAGTACTTC
TRBJ2-1 | NA | TRBV7-9 | NA | CASSLSYLEEQFF | TGTGCCAGCAGCTTATCCTATCTGGAGGAGCAGTTCTTC
TRBJ2-1 | few | TRBV2 | NA | CASSEWEYNEQFF | TGTGCCAGCAGTGAATGGGAGTACAATGAGCAGTTCTTC
TRBJ2-2 | NA | TRBV19 | TRBD1 | CASFKTGSRSGELFF | TGTGCCAGCTTTAAGACAGGGAGTAGGTCCGGGGAGCTGTTTTTT